This entry concerns a single T cell receptor beta chain. Antigen specificity is unknown. The trim removed 4 bases at V and 3 bases at J, leaving 6 bases unmatched. The germline V gene has CDR1 MDHEN and CDR2 SYDVKM. This CDR3 has 16 amino acids. This sample is part of a study of persistence of HIV-infected CD4 T cells. Study-wide context: Multiple blood draws of up to about 180 mL, except a couple of donors with single leukapheresis.

The libraries were made with immunoSEQ version 4 in survey mode. Assay used: immunoSEQ multiplex PCR; TCRdb lists only in-frame clones, some missing. Among 15,000 to 20,000 clones listed, around 82% were seen once. General study results and limits: Degenerate expanded CDR3beta sequences were enriched among CMV- and Gag-responding cells. Within sorted populations, more oligoclonal TCRs accompanied more oligoclonal proviruses.

Lysates of CMV-infected fibroblasts at roughly 10 ug/mL stimulated these cells. Responding CD4+ T cells were sorted by upregulation of both CD40 ligand and CD69. This receptor was obtained from an adult man with HIV who was CMV-seropositive. The chain uses TRBV28 and TRBJ2-5, with 12 bases aligning to TRBD1. Sequenced material: CD4+ T cells sorted from PBMCs after roughly 18-hour stimulation, taken from a patient who received antiretroviral therapy. This chain's CDR3 is CASSSLGTGGEETQYF. CDR3 DNA sequence: TGTGCCAGCAGTTCACTTGGGACAGGGGGCGAAGAGACCCAGTACTTC.